This T cell receptor beta chain was sequenced in a study of cytomegalovirus exposure and HLA in healthy donors. General observations from the study: When analyzed later, the rates of TCR association showed variation by HLA locus, with DRB1 the most and HLA-C the fewest. It was taken for granted in presence/absence analyses that sequencing depth across donors was roughly uniform. When a later analysis was performed, an Asian-associated ancestry cluster reportedly had fewer N-insertions than the roughly 640-donor mean. In a later analysis, HLA-associated TCR beta chains were more clonally expanded than equally common others.

The PCR had 60 Vbeta and 13 Jbeta primers. Profiling relied on immunoSEQ multiplex PCR, and the TCRdb table lists in-frame clones only, not all of them. The sample comprises under 200,000 clones, less than 90% of which are singletons, and around 0.27% rests with the top ten. For this clone: What it binds is not known.

V was pared by 3 bases and J by 3 bases, with 11 bases between. Germline CDR1 is MNHEY and CDR2 is SMNVEV (reference sequence). The CDR3 extends over 14 amino acids. The chain employs TRBV27 and TRBJ1-2; tentative D call: TRBD1 (6 bases). Sequenced input: PBMCs. This receptor was obtained from a boy younger than 18 in good health and CMV-seronegative. The CDR3 protein is CASSLAGDHYGYTF. The DNA of the CDR3 is TGTGCCAGCAGTTTGGCAGGGGATCACTATGGCTACACCTTC.